The 18 T cell receptor beta chains reported below all come from one sample, sequenced in a study of T cell responses to AZD1222 COVID-19 vaccine (dated by TCRdb to the early 2020s). Explained via the paper, the time point label denotes: about 28 days (+/-7) after the second vaccine dose. Library generation was performed with the immunoSEQ multiplex PCR assay. Imported from immuneACCESS, the table was reduced by TCRdb to in-frame sequences with V and J called. These copies leave out some clones; in studies compared against another copy, an unresolved V gene accounts for under half, and the cause of the remainder is not known. Within this sample are 78,000 or so clones, with roughly 80% of them counted one time only. The ten largest clones represent less than 50% of the sample. The starting material was peripheral blood, obtained 28 days after the second AZD1222 dose. These receptors were obtained from an adult who received the AZD1222 COVID-19 vaccine.

The V and J genes are TRBV29-1 and TRBJ2-3; TRBD1 matches 8 bases. V shed 6 bases, J shed 3 bases, and the junction held 5 bases outside the gene matches. Per germline, CDR1 SQVTM and CDR2 ANQGSEA. The CDR3 is 13 amino acids. CDR3 sequence reads: CSVGTGPTDTQYF. CDR3 nucleotide sequence: TGCAGCGTCGGGACAGGACCAACAGATACGCAGTATTTT.

The V gene is TRBV5-4, the J gene TRBJ2-5; possibly TRBD1 for D (6 bases). CDR1 and CDR2 from the germline V gene are SGHNT and YYREEE (reference sequence). The CDR3 consists of 15 residues. Deletions cut 4 bases from V and 2 bases from J, with 15 bases between. CDR3 protein: CASSPGGRLQETQYF. The CDR3 coding sequence is TGTGCCAGCAGCCCTGGGGGCCGGCTGCAAGAGACCCAGTACTTC.

The chain combines TRBV11-2 with TRBJ2-3, with 10 positions matching TRBD2. V shed 1 base, J shed 6 bases, and the junction held 10 bases outside the gene matches. The CDR3 length is 17 residues. The germline V gene has CDR1 SGHAT and CDR2 FQNNGV. DNA for the CDR3: TGTGCCAGCAGCTTAGGTCGACTAGCGGGCCTTTATGATACGCAGTATTTT. It specifies CASSLGRLAGLYDTQYF.

The CDR3 coding sequence is TGTGCCAGCAGTGAAGACACTAGAAGGTTGAGTCAGCCCCAGCATTTT. Residues: CASSEDTRRLSQPQHF. This chain uses TRBV6-1 with TRBJ1-5, with D unresolved. CDR1 and CDR2 (germline): MNHNS, SASEGT. The CDR3 runs 16 residues. The V end lost 1 base, the J end lost 6 bases, and 16 bases lay between the germline ends.

V usage is TRBV24-1 and J usage is TRBJ2-4, with D maybe TRBD2 (6 bases). V lost 6 bases and J lost 4, with 21 bases in between. CDR3 length: 17 residues. The germline CDR1 and CDR2 sequences are KGHDR and SFDVKD. CDR3 amino acids: CATSSTPRAGRKNIQYF. Here the CDR3 DNA reads TGTGCCACCAGTTCTACCCCACGAGCAGGGAGGAAAAACATTCAGTACTTC.

The chain carries TRBV9 and TRBJ2-1; 7 nucleotides align to TRBD1. Germline V gene data show CDR1 as SGDLS and CDR2 as YYNGEE. V trimming: 0 bases; J trimming: 3 bases; junction bases outside the gene matches: 3. This CDR3 contains 15 residues. CDR3 bases: TGTGCCAGCAGCGTAGAAGGGGGCCACTACAATGAGCAGTTCTTC. It specifies CASSVEGGHYNEQFF.

The rearrangement uses TRBV24-1 and TRBJ1-5; 7 nucleotides match TRBD1. The V gene's germline CDR1 is KGHDR and CDR2 SFDVKD. The CDR3 has 17 amino acids. Trimming took 3 bases from V and 0 from J; bases not matched to a gene: 7. The CDR3 spells CATSDALGTDSNQPQHF. DNA for the CDR3: TGTGCCACCAGTGATGCACTTGGGACAGATAGCAATCAGCCCCAGCATTTT.

The sample holds a few counts of this clone. This chain links TRBV15 with TRBJ1-4; the D is unclear. V was trimmed by 0 bases and J by 3 bases, leaving 11 bases between them. The germline V gene has CDR1 LNHNV and CDR2 YYDKDF (reference sequence). There are 16 residues in the CDR3. The CDR3 region is CATSRDGRGANEKLFF. The CDR3 region has the DNA TGTGCCACCAGCAGAGATGGACGAGGAGCTAATGAAAAACTGTTTTTT.

The CDR3 DNA reads as TGTGCCAGCAGTGGGGGGGGGACTAGGCTCTACAATGAGCAGTTCTTC. It codes for CASSGGGTRLYNEQFF. The chain couples TRBV28 to TRBJ2-1; TRBD2 aligns across 8 bases. The CDR3 has 16 residues. CDR1 is MDHEN, CDR2 SYDVKM, per germline. Trimming removed 5 bases from V and 3 bases from J; junction bases left unmatched: 9. Drawing the rest from reference TRBV28 and TRBJ2-1, the complete variable domain is DVKVTQSSRYLVKRTGEKVFLECVQDMDHENMFWYRQDPGLGLRLIYFSYDVKMKEKGDIPEGYSVSREKKERFSLILESASTNQTSMYLCASSGGGTRLYNEQFFGPGTRLTVL.

The V and J genes are TRBV15 and TRBJ1-3, with 7 bases matching TRBD1. The length of the CDR3 is 16 residues. V lost 1 base to trimming and J lost 2 bases; unmatched junction nucleotides: 5. Germline V gives CDR1 LNHNV, CDR2 YYDKDF (reference sequence). The CDR3 sequence: CATSRGARGTGNTIYF. As DNA, the CDR3 is TGTGCCACCAGCAGAGGGGCCAGGGGGACTGGAAACACCATATATTTT.

This clone was counted once. The chain has TRBV4-3 and TRBJ2-7; TRBD1 matches at 12 bases. Germline CDR1 LGHNA, CDR2 YSLEER. The length of the CDR3 is 15 residues. V lost 5 bases and J lost 7; bases outside the gene matches: 9. The CDR3 reads CASSNPGQGAGEQYF. For the CDR3, the DNA is TGCGCCAGCAGCAACCCGGGACAGGGGGCGGGAGAGCAGTACTTC.

This chain uses TRBV9 with TRBJ2-6; D remains ambiguous. The CDR3 length is 16 residues. V was clipped by 4 bases and J by 3 bases, with 14 bases between them. Germline-derived CDR1 and CDR2 are SGDLS and YYNGEE. CDR3 sequence (DNA): TGTGCCAGCAGCCCTCCTACTCGCTATGGGGCCAACGTCCTGACTTTC. Translation gives CASSPPTRYGANVLTF.

The chain recombines TRBV28 with TRBJ1-5; the D gene is possibly TRBD1 (5 bases). CDR1 is MDHEN and CDR2 is SYDVKM in the germline V gene. The CDR3 loop spans 13 amino acids. V lost 6 bases, J lost 7 bases, and 13 bases lay in between. The CDR3 DNA sequence: TGTGCCAGCAGAGTCAGGGAGGAACAGCCCCAGCATTTT. Encoded protein: CASRVREEQPQHF. Looking up the rest from reference TRBV28 and TRBJ1-5 gives the full variable domain: DVKVTQSSRYLVKRTGEKVFLECVQDMDHENMFWYRQDPGLGLRLIYFSYDVKMKEKGDIPEGYSVSREKKERFSLILESASTNQTSMYLCASRVREEQPQHFGDGTRLSIL.

The chain couples TRBV3-1 (or the pseudogene TRBV3-2) to TRBJ1-2; D is unclear. This CDR3 has 14 amino acids. Germline V gene lookup returns CDR1 LGHDT and CDR2 YNNKEL (reference sequence). With 0 bases removed from V and 3 bases from J, the gap between germline ends came to 8 bases. The CDR3 DNA is TGTGCCAGCAGCCAAGATAGTGGCGACTATGGCTACACCTTC. Protein product: CASSQDSGDYGYTF.

This chain uses TRBV28 with TRBJ1-6; possibly TRBD1 for D (5 bases). Germline loops: CDR1 MDHEN, CDR2 SYDVKM. The V end was cut by 5 bases, the J end by 2 bases, with 22 bases between. The CDR3 has 19 residues. This CDR3 reads CASSTQHQTGFTYNSPLHF. CDR3 nucleotide sequence: TGTGCCAGCAGTACACAACACCAAACAGGTTTCACCTATAATTCACCCCTCCACTTT.

V and J are TRBV6-5 and TRBJ2-2, with D tentatively TRBD1 (5 bases). The CDR3 is made up of 14 amino acids. Trimming pared 8 bases from V and 0 bases from J, leaving 10 bases between. Germline values: CDR1 MNHEY, CDR2 SVGAGI. Here the CDR3 DNA reads TGTGCCAGCTCGGACAATTCGAACACCGGGGAGCTGTTTTTT. Encoded protein: CASSDNSNTGELFF.

In its sample, this clone was seen a few times. The chain carries TRBV7-9 and TRBJ2-4, with 9 bases that match TRBD1. The CDR3 is 16 residues long. The V and J ends lost 2 bases and 1 base, in that order; junction bases with no gene match: 3. Germline V CDR1 and CDR2: SEHNR, FQNEAQ (reference sequence). The CDR3 bases are TGTGCCAGCAGCTTACTAGGACAGGGGGCCAAAAACATTCAGTACTTC. Its translation: CASSLLGQGAKNIQYF. Based on the CDR3 plus reference TRBV7-9 and TRBJ2-4, the full variable domain is DTGVSQNPRHKITKRGQNVTFRCDPISEHNRLYWYRQTLGQGPEFLTYFQNEAQLEKSRLLSDRFSAERPKGSFSTLEIQRTEQGDSAMYLCASSLLGQGAKNIQYFGAGTRLSVL.

Concerning this clone itself: This sample also contains other DNA sequences that code for the same CDR3. J is TRBJ2-5 and V is TRBV7-2; D not resolved. The germline gives CDR1 SGHTA, CDR2 FQGNSA. The CDR3 has 14 residues. V lost 1 base to trimming and J lost 5 bases, with 11 bases between them. The CDR3 nucleotides are TGTGCCAGCAGCTTAGGCAGGTTGAAGGAGACCCAGTACTTC. Amino acids: CASSLGRLKETQYF.